The text below deals with one T cell receptor beta chain. What it binds is unknown. This CDR3 comprises 12 residues. The V end was cut by 7 bases, the J end by 7 bases, with 11 bases between. The germline V gene has CDR1 MDHEN and CDR2 SYDVKM. The record originates from a study of CD8 T cells in ankylosing spondylitis. Findings and caveats of the study: There was a TCR beta motif, made of several highly homologous variants, that appeared characteristic of ankylosing spondylitis blood.

TCRdb ran MiXCR on the 5' RACE reads and lists one entry per CDR3 protein. The sample lists fewer than 750,000 distinct CDR3 sequences, around 20% occurring once. The sample comprised blood, either unsorted or a sorted T cell fraction (not recorded which). The gene calls are TRBV28 and TRBJ2-1; D gene uncertain. This receptor was obtained from a male donor with ankylosing spondylitis. The CDR3 here is CASTGIGNEQFF. In DNA, the CDR3 is TGTGCCAGCACCGGAATCGGGAATGAGCAGTTCTTC.